This entry concerns a single T cell receptor (beta chain). Per the authors' pipeline: Researchers report that nucleated cell counts were estimated from reference gene primer amplification. Clones were read by immunoSEQ multiplex PCR, and TCRdb kept only the in-frame ones, dropping some. V, J and clone size are taken as reported in that table, and D and trimming were inferred from the DNA itself. Of about 100,000 clones listed, over 75% were seen once; the top ten hold approximately 7%. This record comes from a study of blood T cell repertoires in COVID-19. Overall study context: Whether acute or convalescent, the COVID-19 samples came from the United States, Italy and Spain. T cells, B-cell-depleted T cells, or PBMCs provided the cDNA or gDNA that served as material.

Trimming cost V 2 bases and J 5 bases; bases outside gene matches: 8. The CDR3 has 16 amino acids. Germline V gene lookup returns CDR1 LNHNV and CDR2 YYDKDF (reference sequence). Sequenced material: peripheral blood. This sequence joins TRBV15 and TRBJ2-5; 10 bases are a match to TRBD2. This TCR was recovered from a man aged 25-45 years in a cohort sampled during active COVID-19. The CDR3 reads CATSRSGGGPVETQYF. CDR3 in DNA: TGTGCCACCAGCAGAAGCGGGGGGGGACCGGTGGAGACCCAGTACTTC.